A single sample gave rise to the 25 T cell receptor beta chains below, sequenced in a study of vaccination and CD4 T cells after COVID-19 (dated by TCRdb to between 2021 and 2024). The library was generated by PCR. Sequencing relied on an Illumina iSeq 100. At the Johns Hopkins FTIC core, DNA from the cultured CD4+ T cells underwent TCR sequencing with the Oncomine TCR Beta short-read assay. In-frame beta chains were kept once TCRdb had trimmed the public reads at Q25 with fastp and called clones with MiXCR. Every CDR3 protein is listed once, alongside the most common genes and DNA of its rows. Present in this sample are approximately 16,000 distinct CDR3 sequences, 35% of which were seen just once. Just over 14% of the sample rests with the top ten. The antigens these receptors bind are not known. This specimen's treatment or condition label, interpreted: roughly 10-day PBMC culture with coronavirus spike peptide pools or control peptides (ViraFEST assay).

Sequencing was performed on cultured CD4+ T cells from blood. Receptors originate from a human donor with COVID-19.

This clonotype was seen only a few times. The chain carries TRBV28 and TRBJ1-1; TRBD1 aligns across 7 bases. Germline CDR1 reads MDHEN; CDR2 reads SYDVKM. V shed 6 bases and J 4 bases; nucleotides not matched to a gene: 2. This CDR3 spans 12 amino acids. The CDR3 bases are TGTGCCAGCAGGACAGGGCCCACTGAAGCTTTCTTT. Its translation is CASRTGPTEAFF.

The J gene is TRBJ2-5, the V gene TRBV4-2; 13 bases fit TRBD2. Looked up from germline, CDR1 is LGHNA and CDR2 is YNFKEQ. V was clipped by 5 bases and J by 1 base; unmatched bases: 4. The CDR3 extends over 16 amino acids. DNA of the CDR3: TGTGCCAGCAGCACCCGGACTAGCGGGGGCCAAGAGACCCAGTACTTC. Translated, it gives CASSTRTSGGQETQYF.

The V and J genes are TRBV20-1 and TRBJ2-6; D not certain. CDR3 length: 13 amino acids. Germline V CDR1 and CDR2: DFQATT, SNEGSKA (reference sequence). Trimming shortened V by 2 bases and J by 4 bases, and 6 bases separated the two germline ends. CDR3 loop: CSARPSGANVLTF. As DNA, the CDR3 is TGCAGTGCTAGACCTTCCGGGGCCAACGTCCTGACTTTC.

This chain uses TRBV19 with TRBJ1-4, with unresolved D. The length of the CDR3 is 13 residues. With 6 bases removed from V and 4 bases from J, the gap between germline ends came to 9 bases. Germline CDR1 LNHDA, CDR2 SQIVND (reference sequence). The CDR3 DNA follows: TGTGCCAGTAGCCGGGCCATTAATGAAAAACTGTTTTTT. Translating it yields CASSRAINEKLFF.

This chain links TRBV6-4 with TRBJ1-1; D may be TRBD1 (5 bases). Germline loops: CDR1 MRHNA, CDR2 SNTAGT. The V end lost 0 bases, the J end lost 6 bases, and 8 bases lay between the germline ends. The CDR3 runs 13 residues. CDR3 region: CASSDSRGAEAFF. The DNA of the CDR3 is TGTGCCAGCAGTGACTCGAGAGGGGCTGAAGCTTTCTTT.

This clonotype was counted a few times. The rearrangement links TRBV12-3 or TRBV12-4 to TRBJ1-2, with unresolved D. This CDR3 has 15 residues. The V end was cut by 3 bases, the J end by 4 bases, with 15 bases between. The CDR3 here is CASSFAQDSPYGYTF. The CDR3 DNA reads TGTGCCAGCAGTTTCGCCCAGGACTCACCCTATGGCTACACCTTC.

In this sample, this clonotype is medium-sized. The J gene is TRBJ1-3, the V gene TRBV11-3; 7 positions match TRBD1. With V trimmed by 5 bases and J by 0 bases, 4 bases remained unmatched. The germline CDR1 and CDR2 sequences are SGHNT and YENEEA. The CDR3 extends over 15 amino acids. CDR3 DNA sequence: TGTGCCAGCAGCCTCCGACAGGGCTCTGGAAACACCATATATTTT. Encoded protein: CASSLRQGSGNTIYF.

This chain connects TRBV4-1 to TRBJ1-5, with 9 bases that match TRBD1. Germline V lookup: CDR1 MGHRA, CDR2 YSYEKL. V dropped 3 bases and J dropped 5; count of bases not matched to a gene: 5. This CDR3 contains 15 residues. The DNA of the CDR3 is TGCGCCAGCAGCCAGGGTGGACAGGGGCATCAGCCCCAGCATTTT. It yields the protein CASSQGGQGHQPQHF.

This clonotype was seen only once. The junction departs from germline at one end; a sequencing error may be responsible. CDR3 sequence: CASGVGTSSLLHF. CDR3 bases: TGTGCTAGTGGTGTAGGGACCTCTTCACTCCTCCACTTT. The chain links TRBV12-5 to TRBJ1-6; TRBD1 might be the D (5 bases). The CDR3 consists of 13 residues. CDR1 LGHNT and CDR2 FRNRAP come from the germline V gene.

This clonotype has more than one count but fewer than ten. This chain uses TRBV19 with TRBJ1-1; TRBD1 agrees at 9 bases. The CDR3 runs 16 residues. The V and J ends lost 6 bases and 3 bases, in that order; junction bases with no gene match: 11. CDR1 LNHDA and CDR2 SQIVND come from the germline V gene (reference sequence). In DNA form, the CDR3 reads TGTGCCAGTAGGCCCGGGACAGGGTTCCGGGACACTGAAGCTTTCTTT. Residues: CASRPGTGFRDTEAFF.

As concerns this clonotype: At one of its ends the junction is not consistent with the germline gene, which may arise from a read error. The V and J genes are TRBV2 and TRBJ2-3, with D possibly matching TRBD1 (6 bases). Per germline, CDR1 SNHLY and CDR2 FYNNEI. CDR3 length: 12 residues. Here the CDR3 DNA reads TGTGCCAGCAACCTACAGGGCGGACTGCCCTGGTTT. It is translated as CASNLQGGLPWF.

The chain uses TRBV29-1 and TRBJ2-3, with 8 positions matching TRBD2. Germline assignment: CDR1 SQVTM and CDR2 ANQGSEA. After removal of 5 bases from V and 3 bases from J, the junction contained 7 bases not matched to a gene. This CDR3 is 14 amino acids long. This CDR3 reads CSVLAGLGTDTQYF. CDR3 DNA sequence: TGCAGCGTTCTAGCGGGTCTTGGAACAGATACGCAGTATTTT.

This clonotype is classed as medium-sized. The chain recombines TRBV20-1 with TRBJ1-6; maybe TRBD1 (5 bases). V dropped 3 bases and J dropped 10 bases, with 19 bases sitting between them. Germline loops: CDR1 DFQATT, CDR2 SNEGSKA (reference sequence). The CDR3 loop spans 15 amino acids. CDR3 sequence: CSASVQGKGGSPLHF. The DNA of the CDR3 is TGCAGTGCTAGTGTCCAGGGTAAAGGAGGATCACCCCTCCACTTT.

This clonotype has more than one count but fewer than ten. This chain uses TRBV6-1 with TRBJ1-2, with D unresolved. The CDR3 contains 13 residues. Between the trimmed V and J ends, which lost 6 bases and 6 bases, there was a span of 14 bases. Germline-derived CDR1 and CDR2 are MNHNS and SASEGT. The CDR3 sequence is CASSPSGANGYTF. DNA for the CDR3: TGTGCCAGCAGCCCATCCGGCGCGAATGGCTACACCTTC.

The chain uses TRBV5-1 and TRBJ2-6; D may be TRBD2 (5 bases). The CDR3 has 16 residues. The V gene's germline CDR1 is SGHRS and CDR2 YFSETQ. V lost 2 bases to trimming and J lost 4 bases, with 13 bases between them. The chain's CDR3 is CASSFTGPGGANVLTF. The CDR3, as DNA: TGCGCCAGCAGCTTCACTGGCCCGGGGGGGGCCAACGTCCTGACTTTC. Full variable domain (rest looked up from reference TRBV5-1 and TRBJ2-6): KAGVTQTPRYLIKTRGQQVTLSCSPISGHRSVSWYQQTPGQGLQFLFEYFSETQRNKGNFPGRFSGRQFSNSRSEMNVSTLELGDSALYLCASSFTGPGGANVLTFGAGSRLTVL.

This chain connects TRBV7-2 to TRBJ2-3; either TRBD1 or TRBD2 may supply D (6 bases each). Germline assignment: CDR1 SGHTA and CDR2 FQGNSA. This CDR3 is built from 16 residues. V gave up 5 bases and J gave up 5 bases, with 20 bases separating them. CDR3 sequence: CASSRTTGATKDTQYF. The DNA for the CDR3 is TGTGCCAGCAGCCGAACGACGGGGGCCACAAAAGATACGCAGTATTTT.

This clonotype was detected only a few times. This chain links TRBV7-9 with TRBJ2-3; maybe TRBD1 (8 bases). The CDR3 spans 17 residues. Germline V gives CDR1 SEHNR, CDR2 FQNEAQ (reference sequence). Trimming pared 5 bases from V and 6 bases from J, leaving 24 bases between. CDR3 coding DNA: TGTGCCAGCAGCCCCCCGGGGGGTAACAGGGGGTTGGATACGCAGTATTTT. Translated: CASSPPGGNRGLDTQYF.

There are a few counts of this clonotype. This chain joins TRBV7-8 and TRBJ2-2; the match to TRBD1 covers 10 bases. The CDR3 is made up of 17 amino acids. J was trimmed by 5 bases and V by 0 bases; bases with no gene match: 6. Germline CDR1 reads SGHVS; CDR2 reads FQNEAQ. CDR3 sequence (DNA): TGTGCCAGCAGCTTAGCCCTCGGGACAGGGGTAACCGGGGAGCTGTTTTTT. Translated: CASSLALGTGVTGELFF.

The gene calls are TRBV27 and TRBJ1-4; 10 nucleotides align to TRBD1. The CDR3 spans 18 residues. Trimming at V came to 5 bases and at J to 3 bases, leaving 12 bases not matched to a gene. Germline-derived CDR1 and CDR2 are MNHEY and SMNVEV (reference sequence). CDR3 amino acids: CASSPNRQGAMANEKLFF. CDR3 coding DNA: TGTGCCAGCAGTCCCAACCGACAGGGGGCCATGGCTAATGAAAAACTGTTTTTT. The variable domain in full, completed from reference TRBV27 and TRBJ1-4, reads EAQVTQNPRYLITVTGKKLTVTCSQNMNHEYMSWYRQDPGLGLRQIYYSMNVEVTDKGDVPEGYKVSRKEKRNFPLILESPSPNQTSLYFCASSPNRQGAMANEKLFFGSGTQLSVL.

The genes are TRBV19 and TRBJ2-2; perhaps D is TRBD1 or TRBD2 (5 bases each). The germline V gene has CDR1 LNHDA and CDR2 SQIVND (reference sequence). V lost 6 bases and J 4 bases, leaving 9 bases between the germline ends. This CDR3 has 13 residues. CDR3 DNA sequence: TGTGCCAGTAGACCGGGACCCACCGGGGAGCTGTTTTTT. Protein product: CASRPGPTGELFF.

This chain connects TRBV28 to TRBJ1-1; 7 bases agree with TRBD1. CDR3 size: 15 residues. The germline V gene has CDR1 MDHEN and CDR2 SYDVKM. V gave up 4 bases and J gave up 6 bases; unmatched junction bases: 11. Written as DNA, the CDR3 is TGTGCCAGCAGTTCCCAAAGGGGGCGAATCGCTGAAGCTTTCTTT. It yields the protein CASSSQRGRIAEAFF.

The chain links TRBV7-2 to TRBJ1-5; D is undetermined. CDR3 length: 15 residues. CDR1 and CDR2 (germline): SGHTA, FQGNSA. Deletions cut 2 bases from V and 1 base from J, with 9 bases between. The CDR3 nucleotides are TGTGCCAGCAGCTTAAGTCAAGGGAGCAATCAGCCCCAGCATTTT. Its translation is CASSLSQGSNQPQHF.

This clonotype was observed a few times. The chain couples TRBV28 to TRBJ2-7; 8 positions match TRBD1. Per the germline V gene, CDR1 is MDHEN and CDR2 is SYDVKM. The V and J ends lost 7 bases and 3 bases, in that order; junction bases with no gene match: 11. There are 15 residues in the CDR3. CDR3 amino acids: CASTLGAGGNYEQYF. Written as DNA, the CDR3 is TGTGCCAGCACCCTAGGGGCAGGGGGCAACTACGAGCAGTACTTC.

The CDR3 loop reads CSARAGSGMGGYTF. CDR3 coding DNA: TGCAGTGCTAGAGCAGGAAGTGGGATGGGCGGCTACACCTTC. The rearrangement joins TRBV20-1 to TRBJ1-2; D is ambiguous. Germline-derived CDR1 and CDR2 are DFQATT and SNEGSKA (reference sequence). Trimming removed 1 base from V and 8 bases from J, with 17 bases in between. The CDR3 has 14 amino acids.

The CDR3 region is CASSLSSGGVGYEQYF. In nucleotides, the CDR3 is TGTGCCAGCAGTTTGTCTAGCGGGGGGGTCGGTTACGAGCAGTACTTC. The gene calls are TRBV28 and TRBJ2-7; 12 bases align to TRBD2. This CDR3 spans 16 amino acids. V lost 3 bases and J lost 4; bases outside the gene matches: 7. The germline CDR1 and CDR2 sequences are MDHEN and SYDVKM.